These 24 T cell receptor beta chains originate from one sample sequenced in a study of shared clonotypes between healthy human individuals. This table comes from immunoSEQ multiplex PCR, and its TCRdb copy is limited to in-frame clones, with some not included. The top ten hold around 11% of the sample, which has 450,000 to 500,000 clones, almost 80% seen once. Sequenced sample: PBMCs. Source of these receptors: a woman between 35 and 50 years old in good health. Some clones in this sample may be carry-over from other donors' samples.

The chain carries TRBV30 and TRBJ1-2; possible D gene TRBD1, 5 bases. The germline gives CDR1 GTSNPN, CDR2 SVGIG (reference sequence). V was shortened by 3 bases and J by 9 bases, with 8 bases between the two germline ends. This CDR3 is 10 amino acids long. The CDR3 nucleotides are TGTGCCTGGAGAGGGGTTCGCTACACCTTC. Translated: CAWRGVRYTF.

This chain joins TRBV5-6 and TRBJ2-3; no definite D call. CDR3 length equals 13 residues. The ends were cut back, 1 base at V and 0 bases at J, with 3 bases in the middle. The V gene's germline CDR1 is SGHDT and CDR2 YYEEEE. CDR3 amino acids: CASSLSSTDTQYF. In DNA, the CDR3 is TGTGCCAGCAGCTTGTCGAGCACAGATACGCAGTATTTT. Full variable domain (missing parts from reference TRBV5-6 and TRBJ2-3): DAGVTQSPTHLIKTRGQQVTLRCSPKSGHDTVSWYQQALGQGPQFIFQYYEEEERQRGNFPDRFSGHQFPNYSSELNVNALLLGDSALYLCASSLSSTDTQYFGPGTRLTVL.

The chain's CDR3 is CASSQGQLSNQPQHF. The CDR3 nucleotides read TGCGCCAGCAGCCAAGGACAGCTTAGCAATCAGCCCCAGCATTTT. The rearrangement links TRBV4-3 to TRBJ1-5, with a possible D match to TRBD1 (5 bases). V was cut by 1 base and J by 0 bases, with 7 bases left in between. This CDR3 is built from 15 residues. Germline V gene data show CDR1 as LGHNA and CDR2 as YSLEER.

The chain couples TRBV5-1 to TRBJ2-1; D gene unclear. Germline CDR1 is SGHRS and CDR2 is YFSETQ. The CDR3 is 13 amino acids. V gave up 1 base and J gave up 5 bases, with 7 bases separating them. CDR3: CASSLPENNEQFF. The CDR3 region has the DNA TGCGCCAGCAGCTTGCCAGAAAACAATGAGCAGTTCTTC. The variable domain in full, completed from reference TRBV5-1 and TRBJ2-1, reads KAGVTQTPRYLIKTRGQQVTLSCSPISGHRSVSWYQQTPGQGLQFLFEYFSETQRNKGNFPGRFSGRQFSNSRSEMNVSTLELGDSALYLCASSLPENNEQFFGPGTRLTVL.

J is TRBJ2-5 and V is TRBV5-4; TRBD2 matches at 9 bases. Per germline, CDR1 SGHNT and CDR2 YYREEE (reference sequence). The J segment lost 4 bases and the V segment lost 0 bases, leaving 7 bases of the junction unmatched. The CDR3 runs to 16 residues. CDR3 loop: CASSLDSGSLGETQYF. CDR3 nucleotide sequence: TGTGCCAGCAGCTTGGATAGCGGGAGTCTTGGAGAGACCCAGTACTTC.

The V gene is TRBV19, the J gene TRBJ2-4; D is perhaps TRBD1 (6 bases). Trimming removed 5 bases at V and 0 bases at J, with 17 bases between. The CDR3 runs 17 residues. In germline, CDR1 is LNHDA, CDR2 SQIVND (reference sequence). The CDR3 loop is CASSAILGGGAKNIQYF. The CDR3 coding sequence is TGTGCCAGTAGTGCCATCTTAGGGGGTGGAGCCAAAAACATTCAGTACTTC.

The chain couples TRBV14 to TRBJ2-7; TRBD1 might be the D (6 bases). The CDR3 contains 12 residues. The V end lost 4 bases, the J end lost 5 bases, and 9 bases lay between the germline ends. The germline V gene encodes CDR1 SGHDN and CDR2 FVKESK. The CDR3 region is CASSPTGHEQYF. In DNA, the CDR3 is TGTGCCAGCAGCCCTACAGGGCACGAGCAGTACTTC.

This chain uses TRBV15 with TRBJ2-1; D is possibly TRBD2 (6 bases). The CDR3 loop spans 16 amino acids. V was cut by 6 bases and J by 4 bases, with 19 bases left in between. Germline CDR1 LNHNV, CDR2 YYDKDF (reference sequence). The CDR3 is CATRRGASEFYNEQFF. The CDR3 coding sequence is TGTGCCACCAGGCGAGGGGCTAGCGAGTTTTACAATGAGCAGTTCTTC.

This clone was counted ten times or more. CDR3 DNA sequence: TGCGCCAGCAGTGAGTCGGGCGGGGGCGGTGGCTACACCTTC. This sequence encodes CASSESGGGGGYTF. The chain couples TRBV10-2 to TRBJ1-2; D is perhaps TRBD1 (6 bases). Germline V gives CDR1 WSHSY, CDR2 SAAADI. The CDR3 runs to 14 residues. V lost 0 bases and J lost 7, with 12 bases in between.

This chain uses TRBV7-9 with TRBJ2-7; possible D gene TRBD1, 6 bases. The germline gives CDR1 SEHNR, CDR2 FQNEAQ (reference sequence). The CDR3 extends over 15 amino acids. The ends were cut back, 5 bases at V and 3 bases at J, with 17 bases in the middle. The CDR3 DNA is TGTGCCAGCAGCCCGCTTGGGGCGACAGGCTACGAGCAGTACTTC. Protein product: CASSPLGATGYEQYF.

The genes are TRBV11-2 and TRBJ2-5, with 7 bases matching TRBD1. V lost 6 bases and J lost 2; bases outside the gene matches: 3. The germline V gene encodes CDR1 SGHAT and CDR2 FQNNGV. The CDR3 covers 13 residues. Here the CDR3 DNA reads TGTGCCAGCAGATCGACAGGGCAAGAGACCCAGTACTTC. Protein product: CASRSTGQETQYF.

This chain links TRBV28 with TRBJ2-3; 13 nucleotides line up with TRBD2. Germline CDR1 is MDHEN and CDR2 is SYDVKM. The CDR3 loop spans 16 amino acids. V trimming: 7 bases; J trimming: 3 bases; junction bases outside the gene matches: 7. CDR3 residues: CASKTGLAGATDTQYF. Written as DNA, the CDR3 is TGTGCCAGCAAGACCGGACTAGCGGGAGCAACAGATACGCAGTATTTT.

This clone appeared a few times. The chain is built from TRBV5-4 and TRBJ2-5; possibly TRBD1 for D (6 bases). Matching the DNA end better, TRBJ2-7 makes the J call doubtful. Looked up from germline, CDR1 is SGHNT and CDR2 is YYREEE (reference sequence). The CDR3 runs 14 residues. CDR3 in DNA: TGTGCCAGCAGCTTGGGGCAGGGGATGGACGAGCAGTACTTC. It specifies CASSLGQGMDEQYF.

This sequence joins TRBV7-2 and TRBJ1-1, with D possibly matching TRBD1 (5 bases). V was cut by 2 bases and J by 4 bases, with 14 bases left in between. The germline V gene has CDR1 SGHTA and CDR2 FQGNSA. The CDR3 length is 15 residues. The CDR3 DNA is TGTGCCAGCAGCTTAACTTTCCAGGGACGCACTGAAGCTTTCTTT. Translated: CASSLTFQGRTEAFF.

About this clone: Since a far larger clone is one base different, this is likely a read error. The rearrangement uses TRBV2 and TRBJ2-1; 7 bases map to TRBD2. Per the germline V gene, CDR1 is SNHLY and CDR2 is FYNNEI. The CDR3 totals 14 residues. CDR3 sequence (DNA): TGTGCCAGCCGGGCGGGAGCCAGCCACAATGGGCAGTTCTTC. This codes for CASRAGASHNGQFF.

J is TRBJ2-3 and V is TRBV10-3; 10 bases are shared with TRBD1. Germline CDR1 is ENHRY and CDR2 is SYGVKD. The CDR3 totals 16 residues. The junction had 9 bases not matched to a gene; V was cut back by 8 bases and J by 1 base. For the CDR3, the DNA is TGTGCCATCTCCTACTCCGGGACAGGGGGCACAGATACGCAGTATTTT. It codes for CAISYSGTGGTDTQYF.

The CDR3 region is CASSTGQGTGANVLTF. Here the CDR3 DNA reads TGTGCCAGCAGTACAGGACAGGGAACCGGGGCCAACGTCCTGACTTTC. The genes are TRBV6-6 and TRBJ2-6; 8 bases align to TRBD1. The J segment lost 4 bases and the V segment lost 5 bases, leaving 7 bases of the junction unmatched. The CDR3 is made up of 16 amino acids. Germline assignment: CDR1 MNHNY and CDR2 SVGAGI (reference sequence).

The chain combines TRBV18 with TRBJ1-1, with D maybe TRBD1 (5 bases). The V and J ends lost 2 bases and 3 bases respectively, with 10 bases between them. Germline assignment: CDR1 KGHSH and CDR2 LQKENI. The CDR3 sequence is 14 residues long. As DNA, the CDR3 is TGTGCCAGCTCACCATACCTGGGACACACTGAAGCTTTCTTT. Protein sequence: CASSPYLGHTEAFF.

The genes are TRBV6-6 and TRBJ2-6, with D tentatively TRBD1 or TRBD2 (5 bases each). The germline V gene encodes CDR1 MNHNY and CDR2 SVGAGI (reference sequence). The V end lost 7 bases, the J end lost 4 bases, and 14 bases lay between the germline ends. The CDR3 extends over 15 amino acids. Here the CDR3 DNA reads TGTGCCAGCACCGTGGGGGTTGTGGGGGCCAACGTCCTGACTTTC. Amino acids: CASTVGVVGANVLTF.

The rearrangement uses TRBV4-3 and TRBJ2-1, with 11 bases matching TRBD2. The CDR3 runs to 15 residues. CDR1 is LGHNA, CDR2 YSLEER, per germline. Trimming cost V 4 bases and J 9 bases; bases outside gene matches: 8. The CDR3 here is CASSPLAGGPLEQFF. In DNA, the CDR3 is TGCGCCAGCAGCCCATTAGCGGGAGGGCCGCTTGAGCAGTTCTTC.

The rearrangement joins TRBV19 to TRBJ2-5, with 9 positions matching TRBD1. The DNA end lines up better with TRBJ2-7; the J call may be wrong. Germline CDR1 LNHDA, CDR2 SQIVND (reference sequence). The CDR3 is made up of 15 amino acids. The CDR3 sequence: CASSIIQGASYEQYF. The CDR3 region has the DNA TGTGCCAGTAGTATTATACAGGGGGCCTCCTACGAGCAGTACTTC.

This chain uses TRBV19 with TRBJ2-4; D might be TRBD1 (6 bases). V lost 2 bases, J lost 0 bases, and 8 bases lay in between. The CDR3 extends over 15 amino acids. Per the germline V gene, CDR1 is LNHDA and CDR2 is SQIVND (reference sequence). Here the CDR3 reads CASSIHREAKNIQYF. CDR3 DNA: TGTGCCAGTAGTATACACAGGGAAGCCAAAAACATTCAGTACTTC.

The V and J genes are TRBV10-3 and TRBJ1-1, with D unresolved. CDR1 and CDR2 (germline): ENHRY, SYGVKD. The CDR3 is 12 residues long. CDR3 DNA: TGTGCGTCGCGGGTTTCGGACACTGAAGCTTTCTTT. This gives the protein CASRVSDTEAFF.

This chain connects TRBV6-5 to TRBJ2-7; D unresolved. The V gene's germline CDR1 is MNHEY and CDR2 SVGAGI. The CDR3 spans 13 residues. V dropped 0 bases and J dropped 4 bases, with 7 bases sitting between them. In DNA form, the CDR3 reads TGTGCCAGCAGTTACTCGACGGTTTACGAGCAGTACTTC. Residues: CASSYSTVYEQYF.